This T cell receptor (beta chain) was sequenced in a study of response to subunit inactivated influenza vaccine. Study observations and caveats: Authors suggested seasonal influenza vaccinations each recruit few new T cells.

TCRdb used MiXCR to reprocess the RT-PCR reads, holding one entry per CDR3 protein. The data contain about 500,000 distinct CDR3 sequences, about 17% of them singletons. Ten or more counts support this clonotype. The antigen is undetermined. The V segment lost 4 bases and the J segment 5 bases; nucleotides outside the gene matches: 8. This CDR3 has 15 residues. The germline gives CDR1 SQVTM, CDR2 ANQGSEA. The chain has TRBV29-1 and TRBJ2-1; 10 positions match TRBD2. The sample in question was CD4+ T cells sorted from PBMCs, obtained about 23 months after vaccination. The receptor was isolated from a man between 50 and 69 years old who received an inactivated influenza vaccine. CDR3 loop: CSVAMSGGANNEQFF. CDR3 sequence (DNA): TGCAGCGTTGCGATGAGCGGGGGGGCCAACAATGAGCAGTTCTTC.